This note documents a single T cell receptor (beta chain) sequence. The antigen remains undetermined. The data belong to a study of T cells expressing NK-cell markers. Points from the study as a whole: These clonotypes, the leaders elsewhere, also led the CD3+CD56-NKG2C+ fraction in four donors.

This CDR3 is 12 amino acids long. Germline V gene data show CDR1 as ENHRY and CDR2 as SYGVKD. 5'RACE template switching with UMIs produced the TCR beta cDNA. Reprocessing the 5' RACE reads, TCRdb reports a single entry for every CDR3 protein and omits DNA. The record lists a few hundred thousand distinct CDR3 sequences, of which the ten most abundant hold 1.4% to 1.5%. The specimen was blood T cells: a sorted CD56 or NKG2C T cell subset, CD4+ or CD8+ T cells, or bulk PBMC T cells (not recorded which). The chain is built from TRBV10-3 and TRBJ2-1. This TCR was sampled from a woman aged 45-65 years in good health. CDR3 region: CAISELSNEQFF.